This TCR beta chain was profiled in a study of molecular identifiers for immune sequencing clone quantification. Previously described methods with listed TCR primers produced the bulk TCR libraries. In TCRdb, the PCR reads were re-called with MiXCR into one record per CDR3 protein. Of hundreds of thousands of distinct CDR3 sequences in the sample, just under 20% were seen once. This CDR3 comprises 14 residues. Germline-derived CDR1 and CDR2 are SEHNR and FQNEAQ (reference sequence). V lost 8 bases, J lost 0 bases, and 12 bases lay in between. Specimen: naive CD8+ T cells from blood, with Jurkat cell RNA spiked in. The subset was: FACS-sorted CD8+CD4-CCR7+CD45RA+ naive T cells. The source of this sequence is a human donor in good health. Some libraries in this study had Jurkat cell RNA spiked in. The chain couples TRBV7-9 to TRBJ2-3; the D gene is possibly TRBD2 (6 bases). CDR3 sequence (DNA): TGTGCCAGCGAGCGGGTTTCTAGCACAGATACGCAGTATTTT. This codes for CASERVSSTDTQYF.